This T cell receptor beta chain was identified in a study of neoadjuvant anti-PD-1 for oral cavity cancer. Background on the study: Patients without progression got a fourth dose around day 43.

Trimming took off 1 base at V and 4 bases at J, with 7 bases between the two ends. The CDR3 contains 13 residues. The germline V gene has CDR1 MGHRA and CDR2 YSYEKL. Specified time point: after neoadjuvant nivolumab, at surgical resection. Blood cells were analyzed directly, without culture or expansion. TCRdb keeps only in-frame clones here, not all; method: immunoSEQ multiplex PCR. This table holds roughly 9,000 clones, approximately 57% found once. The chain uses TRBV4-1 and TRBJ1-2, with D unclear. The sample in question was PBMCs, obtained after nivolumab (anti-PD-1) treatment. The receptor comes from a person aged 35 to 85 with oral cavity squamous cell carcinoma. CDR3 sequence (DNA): TGCGCCAGCAGCCAAGTAAACAGCTATGGCTACACCTTC. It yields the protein CASSQVNSYGYTF.